This TCR beta chain was observed in a study of T cell changes during pregnancy in multiple sclerosis. V lost 3 bases, J lost 5 bases, and 13 bases lay in between. This CDR3 has 15 amino acids. Germline V gene lookup returns CDR1 KGHSH and CDR2 LQKENI. TCRdb's copy holds only in-frame clones and misses some; the assay was immunoSEQ multiplex PCR. The sample yields around 110,000 clones, roughly nine tenths seen once. The sample in question was peripheral blood, obtained before pregnancy. V is TRBV18 and J is TRBJ2-2; no clear D gene. This TCR was sampled from a female donor with multiple sclerosis, enrolled in a pregnancy study. CDR3 in amino acids: CASSPLSPRTGELFF. The DNA of the CDR3 is TGTGCCAGCTCACCTCTCTCTCCCCGTACCGGGGAGCTGTTTTTT.